This T cell receptor beta chain was found in a study of identical twins. Study-level results: Insertions ran lower in abundant cord blood beta clonotypes, though not in memory repertoires. Models underpredicted monozygotic twin sharing of out-of-frame TCR alpha. Conclusions leaned on cross-sectional statistical analysis and did not track the same donors over time.

The CDR3 sequence is 13 residues long. Per the germline V gene, CDR1 is DFQATT and CDR2 is SNEGSKA (reference sequence). Trimming took off 7 bases at V and 0 bases at J, with 11 bases between the two ends. One entry per CDR3 protein, called by TCRdb with MiXCR from the 5' RACE reads. The sample carries under 300,000 distinct CDR3 sequences, more than 9.5% recorded once. This clonotype occurred a few times. Its antigen is not identified. This sample also belongs to another study, concerning yellow fever vaccine responses in identical twins.

The origin of this receptor is a woman aged 18-30 years in good health. The chain joins TRBV20-1 to TRBJ2-3; D is unclear. The sample comprised memory (CD45RO+) T cells sorted from blood. The CDR3 loop reads CSERISSTDTQYF. For the CDR3, the DNA is TGCAGTGAAAGGATCTCTAGCACAGATACGCAGTATTTT.